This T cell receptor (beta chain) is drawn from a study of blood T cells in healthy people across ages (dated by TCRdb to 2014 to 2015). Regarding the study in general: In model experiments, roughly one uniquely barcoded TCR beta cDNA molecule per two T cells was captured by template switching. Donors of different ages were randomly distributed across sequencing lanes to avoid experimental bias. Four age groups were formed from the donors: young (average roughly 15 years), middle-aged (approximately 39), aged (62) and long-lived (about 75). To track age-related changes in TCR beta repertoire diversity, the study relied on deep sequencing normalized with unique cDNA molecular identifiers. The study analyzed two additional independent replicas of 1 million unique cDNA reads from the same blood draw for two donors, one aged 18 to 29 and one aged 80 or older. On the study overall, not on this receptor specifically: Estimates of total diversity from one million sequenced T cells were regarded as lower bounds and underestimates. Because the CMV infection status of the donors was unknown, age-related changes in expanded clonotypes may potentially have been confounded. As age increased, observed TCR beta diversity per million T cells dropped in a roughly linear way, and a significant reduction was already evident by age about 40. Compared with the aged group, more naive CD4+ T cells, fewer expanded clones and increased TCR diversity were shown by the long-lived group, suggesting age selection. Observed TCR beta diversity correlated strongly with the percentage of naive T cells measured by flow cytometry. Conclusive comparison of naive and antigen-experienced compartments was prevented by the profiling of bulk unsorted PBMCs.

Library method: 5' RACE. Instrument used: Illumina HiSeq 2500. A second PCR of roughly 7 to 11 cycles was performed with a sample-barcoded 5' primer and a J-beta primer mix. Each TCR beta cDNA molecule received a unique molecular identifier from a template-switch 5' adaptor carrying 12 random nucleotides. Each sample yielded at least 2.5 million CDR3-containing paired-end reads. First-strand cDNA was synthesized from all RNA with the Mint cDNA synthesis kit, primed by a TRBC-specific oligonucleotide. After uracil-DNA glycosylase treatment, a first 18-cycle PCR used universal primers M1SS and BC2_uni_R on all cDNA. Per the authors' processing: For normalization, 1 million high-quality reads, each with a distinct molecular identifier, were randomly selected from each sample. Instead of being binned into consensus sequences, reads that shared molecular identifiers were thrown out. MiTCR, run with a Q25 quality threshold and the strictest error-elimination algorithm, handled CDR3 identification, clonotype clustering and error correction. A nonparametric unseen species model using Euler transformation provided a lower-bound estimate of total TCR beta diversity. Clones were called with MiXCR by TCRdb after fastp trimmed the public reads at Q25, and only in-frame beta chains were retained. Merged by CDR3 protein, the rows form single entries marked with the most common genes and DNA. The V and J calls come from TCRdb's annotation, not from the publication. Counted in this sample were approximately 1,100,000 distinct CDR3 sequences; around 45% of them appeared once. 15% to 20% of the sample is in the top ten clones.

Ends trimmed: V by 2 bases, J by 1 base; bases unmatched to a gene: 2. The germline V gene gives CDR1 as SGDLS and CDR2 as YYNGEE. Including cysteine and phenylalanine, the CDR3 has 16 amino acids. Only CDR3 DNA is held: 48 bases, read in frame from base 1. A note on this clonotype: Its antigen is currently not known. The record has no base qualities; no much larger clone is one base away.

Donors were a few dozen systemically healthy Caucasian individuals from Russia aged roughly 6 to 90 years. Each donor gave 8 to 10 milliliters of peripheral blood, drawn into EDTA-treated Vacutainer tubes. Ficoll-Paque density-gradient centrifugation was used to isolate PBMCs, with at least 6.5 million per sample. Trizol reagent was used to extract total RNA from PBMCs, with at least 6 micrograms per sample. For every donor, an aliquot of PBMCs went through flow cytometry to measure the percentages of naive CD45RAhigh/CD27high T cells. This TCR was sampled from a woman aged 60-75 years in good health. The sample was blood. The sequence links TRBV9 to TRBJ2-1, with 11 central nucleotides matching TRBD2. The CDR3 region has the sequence CASSVGLAESYNEQFF. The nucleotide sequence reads TGTGCCAGCAGCGTGGGACTAGCGGAGTCCTACAATGAGCAGTTCTTC.